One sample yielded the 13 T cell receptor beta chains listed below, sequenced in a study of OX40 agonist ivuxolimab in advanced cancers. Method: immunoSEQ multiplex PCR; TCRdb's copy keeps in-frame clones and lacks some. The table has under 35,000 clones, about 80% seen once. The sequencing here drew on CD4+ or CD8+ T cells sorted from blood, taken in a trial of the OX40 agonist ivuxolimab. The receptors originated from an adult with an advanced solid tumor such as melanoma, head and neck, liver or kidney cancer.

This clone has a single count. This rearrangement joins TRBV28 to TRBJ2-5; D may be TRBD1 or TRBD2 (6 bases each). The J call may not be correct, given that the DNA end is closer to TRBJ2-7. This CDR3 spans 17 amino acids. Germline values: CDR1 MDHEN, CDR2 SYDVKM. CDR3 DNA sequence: TGTGCCAGCAGTCTTCCCGCGGGACAATTTGATCGGCACGAGCAGTACTTC. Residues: CASSLPAGQFDRHEQYF.

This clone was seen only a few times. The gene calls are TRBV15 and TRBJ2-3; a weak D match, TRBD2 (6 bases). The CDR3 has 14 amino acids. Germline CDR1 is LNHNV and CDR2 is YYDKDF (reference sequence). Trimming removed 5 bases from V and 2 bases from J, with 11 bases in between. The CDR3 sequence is CATSARDPTDTQYF. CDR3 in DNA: TGTGCCACCAGCGCGCGGGATCCCACAGATACGCAGTATTTT.

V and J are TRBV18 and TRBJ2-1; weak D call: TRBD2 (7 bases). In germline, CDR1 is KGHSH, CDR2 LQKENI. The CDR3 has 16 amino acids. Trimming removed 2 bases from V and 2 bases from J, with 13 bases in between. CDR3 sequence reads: CASSPKGGGTYNEQFF. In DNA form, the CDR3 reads TGTGCCAGCTCACCAAAGGGGGGAGGGACCTACAATGAGCAGTTCTTC.

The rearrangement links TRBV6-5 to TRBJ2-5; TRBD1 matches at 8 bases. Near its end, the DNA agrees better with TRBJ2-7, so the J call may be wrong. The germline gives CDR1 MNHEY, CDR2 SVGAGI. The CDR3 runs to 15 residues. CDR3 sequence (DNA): TGTGCCAGCAGCCGTGGACAGGGAGTAACGTACGAGCAGTACTTC. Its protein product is CASSRGQGVTYEQYF.

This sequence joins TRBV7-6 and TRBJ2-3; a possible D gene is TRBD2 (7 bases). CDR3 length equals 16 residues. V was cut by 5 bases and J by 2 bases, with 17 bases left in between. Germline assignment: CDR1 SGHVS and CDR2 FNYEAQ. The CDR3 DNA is TGTGCCAGCAGCCTACAGCCGGGGGGCTCCACAGATACGCAGTATTTT. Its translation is CASSLQPGGSTDTQYF. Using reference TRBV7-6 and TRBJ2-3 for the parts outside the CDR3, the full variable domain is GAGVSQSPRYKVTKRGQDVALRCDPISGHVSLYWYRQALGQGPEFLTYFNYEAQQDKSGLPNDRFSAERPEGSISTLTIQRTEQRDSAMYRCASSLQPGGSTDTQYFGPGTRLTVL.

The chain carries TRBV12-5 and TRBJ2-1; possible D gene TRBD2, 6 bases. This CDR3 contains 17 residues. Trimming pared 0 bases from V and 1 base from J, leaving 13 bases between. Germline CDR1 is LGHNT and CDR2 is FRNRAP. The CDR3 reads CASGLVTSGFSYNEQFF. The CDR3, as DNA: TGTGCTAGTGGTTTGGTGACGAGCGGGTTTTCCTACAATGAGCAGTTCTTC.

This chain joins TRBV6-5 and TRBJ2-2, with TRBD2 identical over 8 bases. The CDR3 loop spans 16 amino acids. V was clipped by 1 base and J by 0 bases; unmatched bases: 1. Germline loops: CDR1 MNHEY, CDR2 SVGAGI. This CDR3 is CASSYYGGANTGELFF. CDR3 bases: TGTGCCAGCAGTTACTACGGGGGGGCGAACACCGGGGAGCTGTTTTTT.

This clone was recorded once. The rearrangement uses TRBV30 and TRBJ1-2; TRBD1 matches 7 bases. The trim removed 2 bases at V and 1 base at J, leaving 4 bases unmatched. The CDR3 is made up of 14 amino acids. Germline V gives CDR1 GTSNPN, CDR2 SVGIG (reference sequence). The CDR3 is CAWSTGVGNYGYTF. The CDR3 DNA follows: TGTGCCTGGAGTACAGGGGTTGGTAACTATGGCTACACCTTC. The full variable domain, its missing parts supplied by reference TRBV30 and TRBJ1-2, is SQTIHQWPATLVQPVGSPLSLECTVEGTSNPNLYWYRQAAGRGLQLLFYSVGIGQISSEVPQNLSASRPQDRQFILSSKKLLLSDSGFYLCAWSTGVGNYGYTFGSGTRLTVV.

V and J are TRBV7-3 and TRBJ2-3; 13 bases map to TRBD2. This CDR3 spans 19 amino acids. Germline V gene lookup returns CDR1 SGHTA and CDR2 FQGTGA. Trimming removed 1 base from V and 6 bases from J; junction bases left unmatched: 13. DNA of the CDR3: TGTGCCAGCAGCTTAATGGGCCCACTAGCGGGAGGGCCTCTTGATACGCAGTATTTT. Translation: CASSLMGPLAGGPLDTQYF. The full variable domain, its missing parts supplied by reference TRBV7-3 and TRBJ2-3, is GAGVSQTPSNKVTEKGKYVELRCDPISGHTALYWYRQSLGQGPEFLIYFQGTGAADDSGLPNDRFFAVRPEGSVSTLKIQRTERGDSAVYLCASSLMGPLAGGPLDTQYFGPGTRLTVL.

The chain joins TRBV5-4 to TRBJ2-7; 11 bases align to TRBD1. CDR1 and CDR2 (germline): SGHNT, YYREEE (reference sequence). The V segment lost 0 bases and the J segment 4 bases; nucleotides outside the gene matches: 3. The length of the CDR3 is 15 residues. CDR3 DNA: TGTGCCAGCAGCTTGGCCGGACAGGGGGCGTACGAGCAGTACTTC. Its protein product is CASSLAGQGAYEQYF.

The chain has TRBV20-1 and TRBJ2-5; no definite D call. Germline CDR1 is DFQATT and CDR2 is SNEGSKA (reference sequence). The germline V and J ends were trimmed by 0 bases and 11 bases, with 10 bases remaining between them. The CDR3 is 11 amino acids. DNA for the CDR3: TGCAGTGCTAGAGAGGTCGGAGAGCAGTACTTC. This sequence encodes CSAREVGEQYF.

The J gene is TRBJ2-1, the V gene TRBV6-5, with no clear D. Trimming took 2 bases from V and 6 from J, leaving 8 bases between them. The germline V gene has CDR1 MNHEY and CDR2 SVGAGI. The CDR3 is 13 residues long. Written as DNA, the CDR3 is TGTGCCAGCAGTTACGGTCAGTCCAATGAGCAGTTCTTC. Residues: CASSYGQSNEQFF.

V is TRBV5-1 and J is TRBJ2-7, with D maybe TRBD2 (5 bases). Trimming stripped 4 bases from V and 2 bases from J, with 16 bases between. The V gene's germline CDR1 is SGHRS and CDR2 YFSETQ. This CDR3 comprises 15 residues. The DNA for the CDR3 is TGCGCCAGCAGCCCCTATGGACTGGCTACCTACGAGCAGTACTTC. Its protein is CASSPYGLATYEQYF.